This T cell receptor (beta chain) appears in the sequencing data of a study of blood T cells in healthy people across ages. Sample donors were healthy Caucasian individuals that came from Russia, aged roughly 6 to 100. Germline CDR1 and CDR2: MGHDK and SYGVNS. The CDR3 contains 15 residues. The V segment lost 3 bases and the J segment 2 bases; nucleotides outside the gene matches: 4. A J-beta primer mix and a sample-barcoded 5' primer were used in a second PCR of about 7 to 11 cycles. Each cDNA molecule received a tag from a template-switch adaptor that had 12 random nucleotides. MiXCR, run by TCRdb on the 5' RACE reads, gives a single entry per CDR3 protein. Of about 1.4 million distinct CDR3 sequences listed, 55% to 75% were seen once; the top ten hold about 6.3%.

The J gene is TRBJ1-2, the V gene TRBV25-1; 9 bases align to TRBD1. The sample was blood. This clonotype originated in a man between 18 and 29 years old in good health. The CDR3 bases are TGTGCCAGCAGTGAGGGACAGGGCATCAACTATGGCTACACCTTC. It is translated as CASSEGQGINYGYTF.